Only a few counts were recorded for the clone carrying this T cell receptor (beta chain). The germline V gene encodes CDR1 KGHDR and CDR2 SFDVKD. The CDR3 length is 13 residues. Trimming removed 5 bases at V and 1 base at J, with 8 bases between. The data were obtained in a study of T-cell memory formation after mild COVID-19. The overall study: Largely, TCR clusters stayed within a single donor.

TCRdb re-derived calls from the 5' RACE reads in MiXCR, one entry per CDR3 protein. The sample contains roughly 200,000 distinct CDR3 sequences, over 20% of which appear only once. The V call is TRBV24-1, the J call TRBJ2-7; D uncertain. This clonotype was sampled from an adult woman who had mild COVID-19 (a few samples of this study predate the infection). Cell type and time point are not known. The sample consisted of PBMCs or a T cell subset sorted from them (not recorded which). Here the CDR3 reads CATSGGGSYEQYF. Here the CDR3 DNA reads TGTGCCACCAGTGGCGGTGGATCCTACGAGCAGTACTTC.